The clone carrying this TCR beta chain was detected many times. Isolation of naive CD8 T cells was achieved by sorting on a CD8+CD4-CCR7+CD45RA+ phenotype. This specimen belongs to a study of molecular identifiers for immune sequencing clone quantification. With 8 bases removed from V and 4 bases from J, the gap between germline ends came to 19 bases. Germline values: CDR1 SEHNR, CDR2 FQNEAQ (reference sequence). The CDR3 sequence is 15 residues long. Previously described methods with listed TCR primers produced the bulk TCR libraries. From the PCR reads, TCRdb called clonotypes with MiXCR, one entry per CDR3 protein. This table holds about 320,000 distinct CDR3 sequences, 20% to 25% found once.

The sequencing sample was made of naive CD8+ T cells from blood, with Jurkat cell RNA spiked in. Subset meaning: FACS-sorted CD8+CD4-CCR7+CD45RA+ naive T cells. This chain uses TRBV7-9 with TRBJ2-3, with D perhaps given as TRBD1 or TRBD2 (6 bases each). This sequence originates from a human donor in good health. Some libraries in this study had Jurkat cell RNA spiked in. CDR3 DNA: TGTGCCAGCGCGTCGGGGGCATCGAATCCAGATACGCAGTATTTT. Translation gives CASASGASNPDTQYF.